Given below is one TCR beta chain in context. The CDR3 has 15 residues. With 3 bases removed from V and 5 bases from J, the gap between germline ends came to 13 bases. In germline, CDR1 is MDHEN, CDR2 SYDVKM. The data belong to a study of blood T cell repertoires in COVID-19. Study information: Acute-phase and convalescent COVID-19 samples originated in the United States, Italy and Spain. T cells, B-cell-depleted T cells, or PBMCs provided the cDNA or gDNA that served as material.

Original processing notes: By means of reference gene primer amplification, nucleated cell counts were estimated. Generated by immunoSEQ multiplex PCR, the TCRdb table keeps only in-frame clones and is missing some. The V and J calls and clone size are taken from that table; D and trimming were inferred from the DNA. The data show 60,000 to 65,000 clones, around 79% seen once. The sequence was obtained from a man aged 55 to 69 with acute or convalescent COVID-19. The sample taken for sequencing was peripheral blood. The V call is TRBV28, the J call TRBJ1-4; perhaps TRBD1 as D (5 bases). The CDR3 sequence is CASSLGGAGNEKLFF. The CDR3 nucleotides read TGTGCCAGCAGTTTGGGCGGGGCAGGGAATGAAAAACTGTTTTTT.